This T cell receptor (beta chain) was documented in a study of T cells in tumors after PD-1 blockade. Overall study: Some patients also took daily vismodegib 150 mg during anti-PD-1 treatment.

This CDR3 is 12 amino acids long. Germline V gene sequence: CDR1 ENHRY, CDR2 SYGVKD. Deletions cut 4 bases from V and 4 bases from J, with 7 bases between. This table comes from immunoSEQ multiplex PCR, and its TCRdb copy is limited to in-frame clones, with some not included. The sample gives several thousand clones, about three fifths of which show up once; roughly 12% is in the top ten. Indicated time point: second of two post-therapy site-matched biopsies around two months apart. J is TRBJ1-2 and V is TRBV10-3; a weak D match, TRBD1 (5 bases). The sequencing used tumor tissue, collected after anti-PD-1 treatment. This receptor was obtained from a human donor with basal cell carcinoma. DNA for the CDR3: TGTGCCATCAGTGGTGACAGCTATGGCTACACCTTC. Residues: CAISGDSYGYTF.